These T cell receptor beta chains were read from a single sample in a study of OX40 agonist ivuxolimab in advanced cancers. Libraries were prepared by immunoSEQ multiplex PCR; TCRdb keeps only in-frame clonotypes and omits some of them. The sample contains 42,000 or so clones, roughly four fifths of which appear only once. The source material was CD4+ or CD8+ T cells sorted from blood, sampled in a trial of the OX40 agonist ivuxolimab. The receptors were sampled from an adult with an advanced solid tumor such as melanoma, head and neck, liver or kidney cancer. The CDR3 runs from the conserved cysteine through the conserved F or W. The order of the fields is V gene, D gene, clone size, J gene, CDR3 DNA, CDR3 protein. The D gene is left open where the match is weak. Part of the rows lack a size; the others show once, few, many or a class for expanded clones.

>TRBV5-1|TRBD1|once|TRBJ1-1
TGCGCCAGCAGCTCCGGGACAGGGGTAATCGGTAACACTGAAGCTTTCTTT
CASSSGTGVIGNTEAFF
>TRBV5-1|TRBD1|.|TRBJ2-1
TGCGCCAGCAGCCTCCTAACAGGGGGGAATGAGCAGTTCTTC
CASSLLTGGNEQFF
>TRBV7-9|.|.|TRBJ1-4
TGTGCCAGCAGGGGGACCGCTGAAAAACTGTTTTTT
CASRGTAEKLFF
>TRBV21-1|.|.|TRBJ2-7
TGTGCCAGCAGCAAATTTGACGAGCAGTACTTC
CASSKFDEQYF
>TRBV7-3|TRBD2|few|TRBJ2-3
TGTGCCAGCAGCTTTAGTATAGCGGGAGGCACAGATACGCAGTATTTT
CASSFSIAGGTDTQYF
>TRBV4-3|.|.|TRBJ2-7
TGCGCCAGCAGCCAAGTGTGGGGAGCGTACGAGCAGTACTTC
CASSQVWGAYEQYF
>TRBV5-1|TRBD2|.|TRBJ2-3
TGCGCCAGCAGCTTGGGACTAGCGGGAGAGGCAGATACGCAGTATTTT
CASSLGLAGEADTQYF
>TRBV5-1|.|.|TRBJ1-4
TGCGCCAGCAGCTTGGGAGGGTTTAATGAAAAACTGTTTTTT
CASSLGGFNEKLFF
>TRBV11-2|TRBD1|.|TRBJ2-3
TGTGCCAGCAGCTTACGGTCAGGGGGCGCGGCGCAGTATTTT
CASSLRSGGAAQYF
>TRBV7-9|.|.|TRBJ2-4
TGTGCCAGCAGCCGGACAGCCAAAAACATTCAGTACTTC
CASSRTAKNIQYF